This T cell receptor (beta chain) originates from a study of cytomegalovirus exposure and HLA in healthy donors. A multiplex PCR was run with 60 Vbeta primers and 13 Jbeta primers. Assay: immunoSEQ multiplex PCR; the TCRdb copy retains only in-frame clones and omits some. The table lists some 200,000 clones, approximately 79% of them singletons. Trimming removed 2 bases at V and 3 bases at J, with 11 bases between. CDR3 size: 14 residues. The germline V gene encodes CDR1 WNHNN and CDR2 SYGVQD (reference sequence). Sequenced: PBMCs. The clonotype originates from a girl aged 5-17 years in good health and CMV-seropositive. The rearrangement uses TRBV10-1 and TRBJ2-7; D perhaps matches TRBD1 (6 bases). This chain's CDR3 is CASSEAGDIYEQYF. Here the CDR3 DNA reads TGCGCCAGCAGTGAGGCAGGGGATATCTACGAGCAGTACTTC.